The present T cell receptor (beta chain) was sequenced within a study of read filtering for tumor transcriptome and immune sequencing (dated by TCRdb to between 2020 and 2021). For context, the study as a whole: The cohort consisted of some 17 male and some 15 female patients, with a mean age of roughly 67 years and an age range of roughly 47 to 85. Under revised international staging, 8 patients fell into R-ISS I, some 15 into R-ISS II and about 7 into R-ISS III. Per sample, about 3.5 to 10.27 million TCR-region mapped reads were obtained with IR-seq, compared with only 85 to 1273 with RNA-seq. After DNase treatment, whole-transcriptome libraries were prepared with the TruSeq RNA Access Library Prep Kit. One of the main goals was to work out a read-filtering strategy for immune repertoire data, in particular whether clonotypes backed by only a single read should be removed. The study compared TCR repertoires from targeted immune repertoire sequencing and bulk whole-transcriptome sequencing run on the same bone marrow samples. General findings and caveats noted by the study authors: In IR-seq, roughly four fifths of clonotypes but approximately 3.6% of total reads were represented by single-read clonotypes, whereas in RNA-seq, 74.6% of clonotypes and approximately 44% of reads were represented by single-read clonotypes. IR-seq captured clonotypes at much higher depth and more reliably than RNA-seq, and smaller IR-seq throughput sufficed to identify most shared clonotypes. The correlation between IR-seq and RNA-seq shared clonotype proportions was increased by removal of single-read clonotypes. Rather than purified T cells, the sorted CD138-negative fraction was a mixed bone marrow immune population.

From V the trimming removes 1 base and from J it removes 10 bases, while the gene matches leave 9 bases of the junction unaccounted for. The germline V gene (reference sequence) provides CDR1 DFQATT and CDR2 SNEGSKA. From the cysteine through the phenylalanine, the CDR3 covers 14 amino acids. Kept here is only the CDR3 DNA, which spans 42 bases and is read in frame from base 1. The table lists this clonotype with many counts. No cognate antigen has been identified for it. No base quality information exists; no much larger clone differs at one position. Bone marrow was sampled from every patient at the time of active disease. Bone marrow mononuclear cells were isolated by Ficoll-Hypaque density gradient centrifugation. CD138-negative cells were obtained by negative selection after labeling with CD138 magnetic microbeads on a MACS separator, removing myeloma plasma cells. Flow cytometry with CD138 antibodies on an Attune NxT was used to check how pure the isolated cells were. Total RNA was extracted using TRIzol reagent and was quantified on a NanoDrop spectrophotometer. Paired RNA-seq and IR-seq were performed on each patient's CD138-negative bone marrow sample.

TCR libraries were built from about 370 ng RNA with the Immunoverse kit, using molecular barcoded adaptors covering alpha/delta and beta/gamma chains. TCR library preparation used the same RNA that went into transcriptome sequencing. Sequencing of TCR libraries was carried out on an Illumina HiSeq 4000 with 2 x 150 cycles. As for the authors' bioinformatics: TCR reads were aligned to human V, D, J and C references and assembled into CDR3 clonotypes with MiXCR, including quality filtering and error correction. The tcR package in R was used for analysis of clonotype counts and gene usage diversity. Raw mapping reads were checked after the RNA-seq reads had been mapped by STAR aligner version 2.5.3a onto the human GRCh37 genome. To test the effect of sequencing depth on detected clonotypes, IR-seq fastq files were randomly downsampled using Seqtk 1.3. TCRdb reprocessing: public reads trimmed at Q25 with fastp, clones called with MiXCR, in-frame beta chains kept. CDR3 protein sequences are deduplicated, and each keeps its most common genes and DNA. These V and J calls originate from TCRdb's pipeline instead of the authors' own analysis. Within this sample are approximately 150,000 distinct CDR3 sequences, with under 15% of them counted one time only. Approximately 8% of the sample goes to the ten largest clones.

This sequence originates from a donor at least 40 years old with multiple myeloma. The chain joins TRBV20-1 to TRBJ2-1, with TRBD2 matching 8 junction bases. Sequencing input: a population of CD138-negative cells sorted from bone marrow. Interpreted using the paper, the cell subset or site label stands for: bone marrow mononuclear cells depleted of CD138+ plasma/myeloma cells by negative magnetic selection. The nucleotide sequence reads as follows: TGCAGTGCTAGAGGTCGAGCGGGAGTTTACGAGCAGTTCTTC. It specifies CSARGRAGVYEQFF.